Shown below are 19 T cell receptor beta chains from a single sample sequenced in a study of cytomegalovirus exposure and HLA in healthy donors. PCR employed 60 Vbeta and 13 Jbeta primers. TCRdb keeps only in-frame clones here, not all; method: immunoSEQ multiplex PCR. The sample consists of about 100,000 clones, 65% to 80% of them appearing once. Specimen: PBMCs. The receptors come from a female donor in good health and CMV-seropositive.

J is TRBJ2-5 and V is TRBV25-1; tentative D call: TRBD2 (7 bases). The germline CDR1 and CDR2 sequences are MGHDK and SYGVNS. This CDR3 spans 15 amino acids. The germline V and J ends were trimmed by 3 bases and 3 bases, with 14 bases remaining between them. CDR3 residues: CASSEGGGGEETQYF. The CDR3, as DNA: TGTGCCAGCAGTGAGGGAGGAGGGGGGGAAGAGACCCAGTACTTC.

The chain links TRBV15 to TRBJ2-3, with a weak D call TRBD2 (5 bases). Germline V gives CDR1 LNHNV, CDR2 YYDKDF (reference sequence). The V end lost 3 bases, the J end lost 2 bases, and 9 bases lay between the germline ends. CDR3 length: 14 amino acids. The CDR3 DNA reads TGTGCCACCAGCAGTGGACTTACCACAGATACGCAGTATTTT. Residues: CATSSGLTTDTQYF.

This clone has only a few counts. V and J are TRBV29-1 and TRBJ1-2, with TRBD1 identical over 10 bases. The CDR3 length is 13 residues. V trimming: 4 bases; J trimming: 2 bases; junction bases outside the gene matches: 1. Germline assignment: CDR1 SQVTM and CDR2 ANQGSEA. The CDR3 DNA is TGCAGCGTTGCGACAGGGGGCAACTATGGCTACACCTTC. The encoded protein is CSVATGGNYGYTF.

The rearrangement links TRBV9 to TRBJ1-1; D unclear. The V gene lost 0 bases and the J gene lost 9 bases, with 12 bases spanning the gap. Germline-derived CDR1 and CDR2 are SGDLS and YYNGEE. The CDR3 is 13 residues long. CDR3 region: CASSVELGSQAFF. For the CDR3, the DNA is TGTGCCAGCAGCGTAGAATTAGGGAGTCAAGCTTTCTTT.

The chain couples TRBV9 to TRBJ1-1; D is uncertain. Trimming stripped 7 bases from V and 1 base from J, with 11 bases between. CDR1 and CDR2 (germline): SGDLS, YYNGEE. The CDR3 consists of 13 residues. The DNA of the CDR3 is TGTGCCAGCTCGGCGGGCCGGAACACTGAAGCTTTCTTT. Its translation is CASSAGRNTEAFF.

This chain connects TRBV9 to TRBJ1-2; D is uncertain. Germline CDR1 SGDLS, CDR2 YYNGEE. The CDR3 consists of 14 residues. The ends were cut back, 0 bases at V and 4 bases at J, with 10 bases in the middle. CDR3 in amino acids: CASSVDRGSYGYTF. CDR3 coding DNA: TGTGCCAGCAGCGTAGATCGAGGGTCCTATGGCTACACCTTC.

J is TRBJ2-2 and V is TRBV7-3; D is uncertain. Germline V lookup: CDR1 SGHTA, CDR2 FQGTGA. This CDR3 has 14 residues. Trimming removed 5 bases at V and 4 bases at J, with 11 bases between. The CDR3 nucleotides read TGTGCCAGCAGCCCAATGTTGGCCACCGGGGAGCTGTTTTTT. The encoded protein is CASSPMLATGELFF.

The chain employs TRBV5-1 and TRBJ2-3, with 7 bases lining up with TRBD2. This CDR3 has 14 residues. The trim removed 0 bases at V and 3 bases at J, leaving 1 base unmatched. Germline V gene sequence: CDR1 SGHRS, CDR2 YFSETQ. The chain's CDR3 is CASSLDSGTDTQYF. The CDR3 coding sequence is TGCGCCAGCAGCTTGGATAGCGGGACAGATACGCAGTATTTT.

The chain's CDR3 is CASSYSPSTAQETQYF. The CDR3 DNA reads as TGTGCCAGCAGTTACTCGCCTTCGACAGCACAAGAGACCCAGTACTTC. This chain joins TRBV6-5 and TRBJ2-5; D possibly corresponds to TRBD1 (5 bases). The germline V gene has CDR1 MNHEY and CDR2 SVGAGI. Trimming removed 0 bases from V and 2 bases from J, with 13 bases in between. This CDR3 spans 16 amino acids.

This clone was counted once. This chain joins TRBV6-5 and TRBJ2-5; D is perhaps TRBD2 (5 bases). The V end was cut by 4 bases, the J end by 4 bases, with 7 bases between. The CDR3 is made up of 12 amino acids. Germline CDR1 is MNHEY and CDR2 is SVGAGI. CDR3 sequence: CASSFAGETQYF. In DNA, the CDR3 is TGTGCCAGCAGTTTCGCGGGAGAGACCCAGTACTTC.

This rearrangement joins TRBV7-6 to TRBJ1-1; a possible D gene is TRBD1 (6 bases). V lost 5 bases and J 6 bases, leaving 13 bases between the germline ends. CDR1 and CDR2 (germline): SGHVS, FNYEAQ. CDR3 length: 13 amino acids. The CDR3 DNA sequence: TGTGCCAGCAGCCCTCGGACAGACCCTGAAGCTTTCTTT. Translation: CASSPRTDPEAFF.

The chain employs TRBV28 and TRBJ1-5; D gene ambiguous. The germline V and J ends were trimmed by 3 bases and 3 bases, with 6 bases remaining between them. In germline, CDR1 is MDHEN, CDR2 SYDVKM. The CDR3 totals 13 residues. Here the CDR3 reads CASSFLYNQPQHF. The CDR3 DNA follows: TGTGCCAGCAGTTTTCTGTACAATCAGCCCCAGCATTTT. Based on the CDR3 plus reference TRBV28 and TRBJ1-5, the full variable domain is DVKVTQSSRYLVKRTGEKVFLECVQDMDHENMFWYRQDPGLGLRLIYFSYDVKMKEKGDIPEGYSVSREKKERFSLILESASTNQTSMYLCASSFLYNQPQHFGDGTRLSIL.

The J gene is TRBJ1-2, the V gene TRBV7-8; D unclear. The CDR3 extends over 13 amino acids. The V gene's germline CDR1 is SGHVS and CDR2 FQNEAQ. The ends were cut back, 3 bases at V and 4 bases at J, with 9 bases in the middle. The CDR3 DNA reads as TGTGCCAGCAGCTTCAGGACTGGCTATGGCTACACCTTC. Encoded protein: CASSFRTGYGYTF.

This CDR3 is CASSLVGNRRAYEQYF. The CDR3 DNA reads as TGTGCCAGCAGCTTGGTGGGGAATCGGAGGGCTTACGAGCAGTACTTC. This sequence joins TRBV5-6 and TRBJ2-7; TRBD2 might be the D (6 bases). Trimming took 0 bases from V and 4 from J, leaving 17 bases between them. This CDR3 contains 16 residues. CDR1 and CDR2 (germline): SGHDT, YYEEEE.

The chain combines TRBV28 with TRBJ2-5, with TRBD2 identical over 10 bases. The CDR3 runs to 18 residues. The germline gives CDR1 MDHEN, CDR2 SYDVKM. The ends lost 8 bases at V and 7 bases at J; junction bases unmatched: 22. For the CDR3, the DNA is TGTGCCAGCCAAACTAGCGGGACCTTTGACAGGGCTAGAGGGACCCAGTACTTC. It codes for CASQTSGTFDRARGTQYF. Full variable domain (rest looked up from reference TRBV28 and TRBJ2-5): DVKVTQSSRYLVKRTGEKVFLECVQDMDHENMFWYRQDPGLGLRLIYFSYDVKMKEKGDIPEGYSVSREKKERFSLILESASTNQTSMYLCASQTSGTFDRARGTQYFGPGTRLLVL.

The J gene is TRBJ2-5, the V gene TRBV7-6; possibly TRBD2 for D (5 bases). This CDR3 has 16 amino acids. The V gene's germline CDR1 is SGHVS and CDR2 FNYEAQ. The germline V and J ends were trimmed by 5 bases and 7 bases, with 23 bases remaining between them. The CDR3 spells CASSNGGPFGSVTQYF. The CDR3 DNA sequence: TGTGCCAGCAGCAACGGAGGCCCCTTTGGGTCTGTGACCCAGTACTTC. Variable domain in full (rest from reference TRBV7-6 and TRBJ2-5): GAGVSQSPRYKVTKRGQDVALRCDPISGHVSLYWYRQALGQGPEFLTYFNYEAQQDKSGLPNDRFSAERPEGSISTLTIQRTEQRDSAMYRCASSNGGPFGSVTQYFGPGTRLLVL.

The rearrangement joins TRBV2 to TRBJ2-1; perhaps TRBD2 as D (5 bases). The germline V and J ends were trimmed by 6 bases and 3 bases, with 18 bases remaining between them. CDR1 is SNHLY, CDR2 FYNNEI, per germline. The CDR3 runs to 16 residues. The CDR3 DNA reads TGTGCCAGCAGGCGAGCGGAAGGGAGTATCTACAATGAGCAGTTCTTC. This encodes CASRRAEGSIYNEQFF.

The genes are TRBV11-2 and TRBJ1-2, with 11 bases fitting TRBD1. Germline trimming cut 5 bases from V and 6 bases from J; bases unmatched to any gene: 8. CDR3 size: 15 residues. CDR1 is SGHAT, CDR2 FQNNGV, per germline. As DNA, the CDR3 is TGTGCCAGCAGCCGCCGGGGACAGGGGGTGGATGGCTACACCTTC. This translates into CASSRRGQGVDGYTF. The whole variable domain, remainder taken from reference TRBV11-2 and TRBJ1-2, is EAGVAQSPRYKIIEKRQSVAFWCNPISGHATLYWYQQILGQGPKLLIQFQNNGVVDDSQLPKDRFSAERLKGVDSTLKIQPAKLEDSAVYLCASSRRGQGVDGYTFGSGTRLTVV.

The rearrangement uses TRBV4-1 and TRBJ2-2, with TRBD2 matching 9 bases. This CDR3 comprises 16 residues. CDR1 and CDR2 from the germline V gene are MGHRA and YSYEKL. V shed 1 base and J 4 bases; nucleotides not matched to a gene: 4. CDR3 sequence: CASSQGWRGGTGELFF. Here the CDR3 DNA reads TGCGCCAGCAGCCAAGGGTGGCGGGGGGGCACCGGGGAGCTGTTTTTT.